These 7 T cell receptor beta chains were sequenced from one sample in a study of blood T cell repertoires in COVID-19. TCRdb's table, derived via immunoSEQ multiplex PCR, lists solely in-frame clones and lacks some. The sample lists roughly 150,000 clones, approximately 91% occurring once. Sequenced material: peripheral blood. The receptors shown here come from a man aged 18 to 29 with acute or convalescent COVID-19.

The chain joins TRBV7-6 to TRBJ1-2, with D possibly matching TRBD1 (6 bases). Germline V gene sequence: CDR1 SGHVS, CDR2 FNYEAQ. The CDR3 is made up of 13 amino acids. Deletions cut 5 bases from V and 6 bases from J, with 13 bases between. The CDR3 region is CASSEQGLNGYTF. Written as DNA, the CDR3 is TGTGCCAGCAGCGAACAGGGCCTCAATGGCTACACCTTC.

The chain combines TRBV18 with TRBJ1-2; D not certain. V was clipped by 2 bases and J by 6 bases, with 19 bases between them. CDR3 size: 16 residues. CDR1 and CDR2 from the germline V gene are KGHSH and LQKENI. The CDR3 protein is CASSPKGGSTGNGYTF. In DNA form, the CDR3 reads TGTGCCAGCTCACCAAAGGGCGGATCGACCGGGAATGGCTACACCTTC.

The chain couples TRBV10-1 to TRBJ2-1; 11 bases agree with TRBD2. The CDR3 extends over 15 amino acids. J gave up 6 bases and V 9 bases, and 10 bases lay outside the gene matches. Germline CDR1 WNHNN, CDR2 SYGVQD (reference sequence). The DNA for the CDR3 is TGCGCCAGATATCGACTAGCGGGATTTACCAATGAGCAGTTCTTC. Translated, it gives CARYRLAGFTNEQFF.

The chain employs TRBV11-2 and TRBJ2-3, with D possibly being TRBD1 (6 bases). CDR3 length: 12 amino acids. The germline V gene encodes CDR1 SGHAT and CDR2 FQNNGV. Trimming shortened V by 1 base and J by 8 bases, and 7 bases separated the two germline ends. CDR3 nucleotides: TGTGCCAGCAGCTTAGGAGGGGGTACGCAGTATTTT. Translated: CASSLGGGTQYF. Combining the CDR3 with reference TRBV11-2 and TRBJ2-3 gives the whole variable domain EAGVAQSPRYKIIEKRQSVAFWCNPISGHATLYWYQQILGQGPKLLIQFQNNGVVDDSQLPKDRFSAERLKGVDSTLKIQPAKLEDSAVYLCASSLGGGTQYFGPGTRLTVL.

The chain combines TRBV27 with TRBJ2-5; maybe TRBD2 (5 bases). This CDR3 has 15 amino acids. Looked up from germline, CDR1 is MNHEY and CDR2 is SMNVEV (reference sequence). Trimming removed 4 bases from V and 5 bases from J, with 17 bases in between. The CDR3 sequence is CASSSITTRSETQYF. DNA for the CDR3: TGTGCCAGCAGTTCCATCACTACTAGGTCGGAGACCCAGTACTTC.

This chain links TRBV9 with TRBJ1-2; 9 nucleotides agree with TRBD1. In germline, CDR1 is SGDLS, CDR2 YYNGEE. Trimming removed 0 bases from V and 4 bases from J; junction bases left unmatched: 4. The CDR3 totals 15 residues. DNA of the CDR3: TGTGCCAGCAGCGTAGATGGGACAGGGAGCTATGGCTACACCTTC. This codes for CASSVDGTGSYGYTF. The variable domain in full, with the rest retrieved from reference TRBV9 and TRBJ1-2, is DSGVTQTPKHLITATGQRVTLRCSPRSGDLSVYWYQQSLDQGLQFLIQYYNGEERAKGNILERFSAQQFPDLHSELNLSSLELGDSALYFCASSVDGTGSYGYTFGSGTRLTVV.

The rearrangement links TRBV3-1 (or the pseudogene TRBV3-2) to TRBJ2-7; TRBD2 might be the D (6 bases). Trimming removed 5 bases at V and 0 bases at J, with 11 bases between. The CDR3 contains 14 residues. Germline V gene sequence: CDR1 LGHDT, CDR2 YNNKEL (reference sequence). The CDR3 nucleotides read TGTGCCAGCAGCTTGGTGGAGGGCTCCTACGAGCAGTACTTC. Its protein is CASSLVEGSYEQYF.